The 6 T cell receptor beta chains below all came from one sample that was sequenced in a study of CD8 T cells in Susac syndrome. The RNA input was roughly 0.45 to 1 ug, and it was reverse transcribed with random hexamers. TCRdb recomputed calls from the immunoSEQ multiplex PCR reads with MiXCR, one row per CDR3 protein. The table includes some 140,000 distinct CDR3 sequences, 80% detected once. Source material: CD8+ T cells from PBMCs. The receptors originated from a human donor with multiple sclerosis.

This clonotype was seen a few times. The chain couples TRBV6-2 or TRBV6-3 to TRBJ2-6; D is unclear. Trimming removed 11 bases at V and 1 base at J, with 6 bases between. Per germline, CDR1 MNHEY and CDR2 SVGEGT. CDR3 size: 12 residues. CDR3 sequence reads: CAVSSGANVLTF. The CDR3 region has the DNA TGTGCCGTTTCTTCTGGGGCCAACGTCCTGACTTTC.

V and J are TRBV6-5 and TRBJ2-5; D remains ambiguous. V lost 8 bases and J 2 bases, leaving 12 bases between the germline ends. The CDR3 totals 13 residues. Germline CDR1 is MNHEY and CDR2 is SVGAGI. This chain's CDR3 is CASCSGGQETQYF. CDR3 nucleotides: TGTGCCAGCTGCTCAGGTGGGCAAGAGACCCAGTACTTC.

The chain carries TRBV5-4 and TRBJ2-3, with 9 bases identical to TRBD2. From germline, CDR1 is SGHNT and CDR2 YYREEE (reference sequence). This CDR3 comprises 17 residues. With V trimmed by 1 base and J by 3 bases, 9 bases remained unmatched. The DNA of the CDR3 is TGTGCCAGCAGCTTGCCTGGCGGGGGGGCCGATACAGATACGCAGTATTTT. Protein product: CASSLPGGGADTDTQYF. The full variable domain, completed using reference TRBV5-4 and TRBJ2-3, is ETGVTQSPTHLIKTRGQQVTLRCSSQSGHNTVSWYQQALGQGPQFIFQYYREEENGRGNFPPRFSGLQFPNYSSELNVNALELDDSALYLCASSLPGGGADTDTQYFGPGTRLTVL.

This clonotype was picked up a small number of times. The chain employs TRBV5-1 and TRBJ1-2; 7 bases match TRBD1. The V segment lost 4 bases and the J segment 4 bases; nucleotides outside the gene matches: 7. The CDR3 length is 14 residues. Germline V gene lookup returns CDR1 SGHRS and CDR2 YFSETQ. CDR3 sequence reads: CASSPSGQSYGYTF. CDR3 DNA sequence: TGCGCCAGCAGCCCTTCGGGACAGTCCTATGGCTACACCTTC.

The chain links TRBV24-1 to TRBJ2-5; TRBD1 might be the D (6 bases). The length of the CDR3 is 13 residues. Trimming took 6 bases from V and 3 from J, leaving 10 bases between them. The germline CDR1 and CDR2 sequences are KGHDR and SFDVKD. The CDR3 nucleotides read TGTGCCACCAGTCACAGGGAAAAAGAGACCCAGTACTTC. It yields the protein CATSHREKETQYF.

The rearrangement links TRBV6-2 or TRBV6-3 to TRBJ2-1; perhaps TRBD1 as D (6 bases). From germline, CDR1 is MNHEY and CDR2 SVGEGT. V lost 4 bases and J lost 8, with 9 bases in between. This CDR3 is 12 amino acids long. CDR3 DNA sequence: TGTGCCAGCAGTTTCACAGGGCATGAGCAGTTCTTC. Translating it yields CASSFTGHEQFF.